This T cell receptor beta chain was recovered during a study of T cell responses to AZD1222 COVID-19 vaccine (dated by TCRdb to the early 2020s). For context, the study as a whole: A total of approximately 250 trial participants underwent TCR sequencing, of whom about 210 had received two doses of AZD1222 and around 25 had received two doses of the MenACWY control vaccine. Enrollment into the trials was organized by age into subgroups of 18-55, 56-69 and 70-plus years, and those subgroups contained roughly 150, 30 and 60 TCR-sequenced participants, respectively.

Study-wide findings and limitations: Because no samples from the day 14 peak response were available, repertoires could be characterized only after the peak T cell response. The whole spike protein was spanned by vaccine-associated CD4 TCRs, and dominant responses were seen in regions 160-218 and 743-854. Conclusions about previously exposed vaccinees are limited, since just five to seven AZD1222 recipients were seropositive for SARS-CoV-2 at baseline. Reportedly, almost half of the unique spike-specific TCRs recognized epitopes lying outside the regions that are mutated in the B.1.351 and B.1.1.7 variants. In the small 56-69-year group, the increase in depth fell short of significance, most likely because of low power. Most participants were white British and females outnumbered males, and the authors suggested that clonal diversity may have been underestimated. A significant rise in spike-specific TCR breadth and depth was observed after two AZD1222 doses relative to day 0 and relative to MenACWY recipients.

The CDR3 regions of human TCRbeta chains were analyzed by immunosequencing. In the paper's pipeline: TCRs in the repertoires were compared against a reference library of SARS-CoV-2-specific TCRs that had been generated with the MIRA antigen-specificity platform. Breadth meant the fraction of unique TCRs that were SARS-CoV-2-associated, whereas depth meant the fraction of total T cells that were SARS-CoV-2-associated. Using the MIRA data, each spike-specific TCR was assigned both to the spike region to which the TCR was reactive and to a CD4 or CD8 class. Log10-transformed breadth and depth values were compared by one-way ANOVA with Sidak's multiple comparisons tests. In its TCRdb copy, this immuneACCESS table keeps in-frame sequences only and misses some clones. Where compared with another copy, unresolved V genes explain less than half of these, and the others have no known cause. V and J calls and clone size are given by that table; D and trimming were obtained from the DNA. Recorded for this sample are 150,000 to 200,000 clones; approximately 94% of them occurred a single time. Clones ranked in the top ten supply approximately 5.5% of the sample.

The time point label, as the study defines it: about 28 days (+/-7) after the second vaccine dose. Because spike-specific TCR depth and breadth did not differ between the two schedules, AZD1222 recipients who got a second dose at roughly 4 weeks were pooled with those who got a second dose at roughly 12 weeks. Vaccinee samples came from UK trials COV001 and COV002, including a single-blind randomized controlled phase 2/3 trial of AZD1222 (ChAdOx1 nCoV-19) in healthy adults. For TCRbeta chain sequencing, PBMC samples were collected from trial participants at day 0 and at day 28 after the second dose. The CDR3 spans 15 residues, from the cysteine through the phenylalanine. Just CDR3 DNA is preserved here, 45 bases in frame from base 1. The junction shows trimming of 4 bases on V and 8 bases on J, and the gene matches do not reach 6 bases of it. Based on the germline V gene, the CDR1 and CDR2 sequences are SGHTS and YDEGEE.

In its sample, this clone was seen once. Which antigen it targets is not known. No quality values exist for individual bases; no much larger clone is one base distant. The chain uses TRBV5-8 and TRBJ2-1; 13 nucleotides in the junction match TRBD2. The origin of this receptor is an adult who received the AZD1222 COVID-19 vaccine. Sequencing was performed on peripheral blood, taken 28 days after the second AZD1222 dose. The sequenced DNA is TGTGCCAGCAGCCCGGGACTAGCGGGACGCGATGAGCAGTTCTTC. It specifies CASSPGLAGRDEQFF.